This T cell receptor (beta chain) was obtained from a study of OX40 agonist ivuxolimab in advanced cancers. At the level of the study: Melanoma, hepatocellular carcinoma, head and neck or renal cell cancer occurred in dose-escalation patients. A history of anti-PD-1, anti-PD-L1 or anti-CTLA-4 therapy was acceptable, and about 40% had some. Study-wide results and limits: The study found among the lowest clonal expansion in partial responders at 0.1-3.0 mg/kg. The CD4+ and CD8+ T cells in the blood had expanded clonally by week 6 at 0.1 to 3.0 mg/kg.

The repertoire was sequenced with immunoSEQ multiplex PCR; TCRdb's copy has only in-frame clones and lacks some. The sample yields under 100,000 clones, roughly nine tenths seen once. A note on this clone: Its cognate antigen is unknown.

CDR1 is SGHTA and CDR2 is FQGTGA in the germline V gene. The CDR3 is 13 residues long. Trimming pared 4 bases from V and 1 base from J, leaving 5 bases between. This TCR was recovered from an adult with an advanced solid tumor such as melanoma, head and neck, liver or kidney cancer. The source was CD4+ or CD8+ T cells sorted from blood, collected in a trial of the OX40 agonist ivuxolimab. This chain links TRBV7-3 with TRBJ2-1; the D is unclear. DNA for the CDR3: TGTGCCAGCAGCTCCTTTTCCTACAATGAGCAGTTCTTC. Protein sequence: CASSSFSYNEQFF.